This passage covers 21 T cell receptor beta chains from one sample sequenced in a study of blood T cells in healthy people across ages. The use of a sample-barcoded 5' primer and a J-beta primer mix characterized a second PCR of about 7 to 12 cycles. Using its own MiXCR run on the 5' RACE reads, TCRdb lists one record per CDR3 protein. The data show some 1.8 million distinct CDR3 sequences, about two fifths seen once. Specimen: blood. The receptors were sampled from a human donor in good health.

The chain joins TRBV24-1 to TRBJ1-2, with D possibly TRBD1 on 6 matching bases. Trimming left V 4 bases short and J 5 bases short, with 16 bases between. This CDR3 contains 15 residues. Germline CDR1 reads KGHDR; CDR2 reads SFDVKD. CDR3 sequence (DNA): TGTGCCACCAGTGACTCGGACAGACTGGGTTATGGCTACACCTTC. Translating it yields CATSDSDRLGYGYTF.

J is TRBJ2-4 and V is TRBV12-3 or TRBV12-4, with D perhaps matching TRBD1 (6 bases). Gene TRBJ2-7 matches the end of the DNA better, so the J call may be wrong. The CDR3 covers 13 residues. CDR3 DNA: TGTGCCAGCAGCCCTACAGGGTCCGCCGAGCAGTACTTC. Protein product: CASSPTGSAEQYF.

The chain employs TRBV4-3 and TRBJ2-4; D gene uncertain. TRBJ2-7 matches the DNA end more closely, so the J call is doubtful. The germline V gene has CDR1 LGHNA and CDR2 YSLEER. This CDR3 is 13 amino acids long. CDR3 protein: CASSQAAPYEQYF. CDR3 nucleotides: TGCGCCAGCAGCCAAGCTGCCCCCTACGAGCAGTACTTC.

This clonotype was counted between two and nine times. V is TRBV7-8 and J is TRBJ2-6; 8 positions agree with TRBD1. Trimming at V came to 5 bases and at J to 0 bases, leaving 6 bases not matched to a gene. Germline lookup yields CDR1 SGHVS and CDR2 FQNEAQ. The CDR3 sequence is 17 residues long. CDR3 loop: CASSQTGASSGANVLTF. As DNA, the CDR3 is TGTGCCAGCAGCCAGACAGGGGCCAGCTCTGGGGCCAACGTCCTGACTTTC.

J is TRBJ2-1 and V is TRBV20-1, with 9 bases matching TRBD2. This CDR3 region has 14 residues. Unmatched junction bases numbered 7, after V lost 6 bases and J lost 4 bases. Germline V gene data show CDR1 as DFQATT and CDR2 as SNEGSKA (reference sequence). As DNA, the CDR3 is TGCAGTGCCGGACCTAGCGGGGCGTACAATGAGCAGTTCTTC. Translating gives CSAGPSGAYNEQFF.

This chain joins TRBV12-3 or TRBV12-4 and TRBJ2-2, with D perhaps TRBD1 (6 bases). V lost 5 bases and J lost 7, with 17 bases in between. The CDR3 consists of 15 residues. The DNA of the CDR3 is TGTGCCAGCAGTAGTTTAGGGGGTGGCGACGGGGAGCTGTTTTTT. Residues: CASSSLGGGDGELFF.

This chain connects TRBV20-1 to TRBJ2-5, with D perhaps matching TRBD1 (6 bases). There are 13 residues in the CDR3. Trimming shortened V by 5 bases and J by 1 base, and 11 bases separated the two germline ends. Germline V gene sequence: CDR1 DFQATT, CDR2 SNEGSKA (reference sequence). The CDR3 bases are TGCAGTGCTTTTCAGGGGAGCCAAGAGACCCAGTACTTC. It encodes CSAFQGSQETQYF.

The rearrangement uses TRBV28 and TRBJ2-2, with 7 bases lining up with TRBD1. The CDR3 is 15 amino acids. The germline V gene has CDR1 MDHEN and CDR2 SYDVKM. V shed 6 bases, J shed 1 base, and the junction held 5 bases outside the gene matches. CDR3 DNA: TGTGCCAGCAGCGCCGACAGGGTGAACACCGGGGAGCTGTTTTTT. Translating gives CASSADRVNTGELFF. The entire variable domain, with the rest obtained from reference TRBV28 and TRBJ2-2, is as follows: DVKVTQSSRYLVKRTGEKVFLECVQDMDHENMFWYRQDPGLGLRLIYFSYDVKMKEKGDIPEGYSVSREKKERFSLILESASTNQTSMYLCASSADRVNTGELFFGEGSRLTVL.

The gene calls are TRBV5-1 and TRBJ2-5; TRBD2 is a possible D gene (6 bases). CDR1 and CDR2 from the germline V gene are SGHRS and YFSETQ. The CDR3 loop spans 14 amino acids. Trimming shortened V by 5 bases and J by 8 bases, and 19 bases separated the two germline ends. The CDR3 loop is CASSYDGTPDTQYF. In nucleotides, the CDR3 is TGCGCCAGCAGTTACGACGGGACTCCTGACACCCAGTACTTC.

This chain links TRBV12-3 or TRBV12-4 with TRBJ2-1; TRBD2 agrees at 7 bases. The CDR3 contains 13 residues. Losses at the gene ends were 8 bases for V and 9 bases for J; bases not matched to a gene: 10. The DNA of the CDR3 is TGTGCCAGCGGACGGACTAGTGGCCTTGAGCAGTTCTTC. Protein product: CASGRTSGLEQFF.

The table lists this clonotype with many counts. This sequence joins TRBV10-3 and TRBJ2-3, with D perhaps TRBD1 or TRBD2 (5 bases each). This CDR3 has 12 amino acids. The ends were cut back, 10 bases at V and 3 bases at J, with 11 bases in the middle. Germline CDR1 and CDR2: ENHRY and SYGVKD. CDR3 coding DNA: TGTGCCACTGGGGGATCGACAGATACGCAGTATTTT. Translated, it gives CATGGSTDTQYF.

The rearrangement links TRBV19 to TRBJ1-2; D remains ambiguous. Germline V CDR1 and CDR2: LNHDA, SQIVND (reference sequence). V shed 4 bases and J shed 0 bases, with 9 bases lying between them. This CDR3 comprises 14 residues. The CDR3 sequence: CASSNTAANYGYTF. CDR3 in DNA: TGTGCCAGTAGTAATACAGCCGCTAACTATGGCTACACCTTC. The full variable domain, its missing parts supplied by reference TRBV19 and TRBJ1-2, is DGGITQSPKYLFRKEGQNVTLSCEQNLNHDAMYWYRQDPGQGLRLIYYSQIVNDFQKGDIAEGYSVSREKKESFPLTVTSAQKNPTAFYLCASSNTAANYGYTFGSGTRLTVV.

As concerns this clonotype: Germline and junction disagree at one end, which may indicate a read error. V is TRBV12-3 or TRBV12-4 and J is TRBJ1-6; 9 bases match TRBD1. This CDR3 has 15 amino acids. The chain's CDR3 is CTSSFLDRGYSPLHF. The DNA of the CDR3 is TGTACCAGCAGTTTTCTAGACAGGGGGTATTCACCCCTCCACTTT.

This clonotype appeared a few times. This chain links TRBV10-3 with TRBJ1-1; maybe TRBD1 (6 bases). This CDR3 is 15 amino acids long. Germline V gene sequence: CDR1 ENHRY, CDR2 SYGVKD. The germline V and J ends were trimmed by 6 bases and 1 base, with 15 bases remaining between them. The CDR3 here is CAISVREGGNTEAFF. DNA for the CDR3: TGTGCCATCAGCGTCCGGGAGGGGGGGAACACTGAAGCTTTCTTT.

The chain couples TRBV7-9 to TRBJ2-7; 13 bases align to TRBD2. The CDR3 spans 19 residues. V was pared by 5 bases and J by 2 bases, with 15 bases of the junction left unmatched. Germline CDR1 SEHNR, CDR2 FQNEAQ (reference sequence). The CDR3, as DNA: TGTGCCAGCAGCCCGCGACTAGCGGGGGGCTTACCGGACCCCTACGAGCAGTACTTC. Residues: CASSPRLAGGLPDPYEQYF.

This clonotype was seen a handful of times. This chain links TRBV7-2 with TRBJ2-3; D remains ambiguous. V lost 4 bases to trimming and J lost 2 bases, with 10 bases between them. Germline V lookup: CDR1 SGHTA, CDR2 FQGNSA. CDR3 length: 14 residues. The CDR3 region has the DNA TGTGCCAGCAGCTATACCGTAGTCACAGATACGCAGTATTTT. Protein: CASSYTVVTDTQYF.

The chain recombines TRBV9 with TRBJ1-2; TRBD1 aligns across 7 bases. This CDR3 has 14 amino acids. Germline V gene sequence: CDR1 SGDLS, CDR2 YYNGEE. The ends lost 3 bases at V and 4 bases at J; junction bases unmatched: 6. CDR3 sequence reads: CASSARGQGYGYTF. The CDR3 bases are TGTGCCAGCAGCGCAAGGGGGCAGGGCTATGGCTACACCTTC.

This clonotype was picked up a small number of times. This sequence joins TRBV7-2 and TRBJ2-7; D is possibly TRBD2 (6 bases). Trimming stripped 4 bases from V and 2 bases from J, with 15 bases between. The germline CDR1 and CDR2 sequences are SGHTA and FQGNSA. The CDR3 runs 15 residues. This CDR3 reads CASSSDAGRPYEQYF. For the CDR3, the DNA is TGTGCCAGCAGCTCCGACGCGGGGCGCCCCTACGAGCAGTACTTC.

About this clonotype: The germline gene is not matched at one end of the junction; a read error may be the cause. The V call is TRBV5-1, the J call TRBJ1-1; tentative D call: TRBD1 (5 bases). This CDR3 contains 12 residues. Germline CDR1 reads SGHRS; CDR2 reads YFSETQ. CDR3 loop: CASSLEGAEAFF. For the CDR3, the DNA is TGTGCCAGCAGCTTGGAAGGGGCGGAAGCTTTCTTT.

This clonotype was found a few times. This rearrangement joins TRBV9 to TRBJ1-5, with 8 bases fitting TRBD1. J gave up 3 bases and V 4 bases, and 6 bases lay outside the gene matches. The CDR3 has 15 amino acids. Germline CDR1 is SGDLS and CDR2 is YYNGEE. CDR3 nucleotides: TGTGCCAGCAGCCCCGGACAGGGAAACAATCAGCCCCAGCATTTT. Translation gives CASSPGQGNNQPQHF.

This clonotype was detected only once. The chain recombines TRBV12-3 or TRBV12-4 with TRBJ2-7; D is uncertain. Trimming left V 5 bases short and J 3 bases short, with 14 bases between. There are 14 residues in the CDR3. In nucleotides, the CDR3 is TGTGCCAGCAGTCTTGGCGGACCGATCTACGAGCAGTACTTC. Translation gives CASSLGGPIYEQYF.